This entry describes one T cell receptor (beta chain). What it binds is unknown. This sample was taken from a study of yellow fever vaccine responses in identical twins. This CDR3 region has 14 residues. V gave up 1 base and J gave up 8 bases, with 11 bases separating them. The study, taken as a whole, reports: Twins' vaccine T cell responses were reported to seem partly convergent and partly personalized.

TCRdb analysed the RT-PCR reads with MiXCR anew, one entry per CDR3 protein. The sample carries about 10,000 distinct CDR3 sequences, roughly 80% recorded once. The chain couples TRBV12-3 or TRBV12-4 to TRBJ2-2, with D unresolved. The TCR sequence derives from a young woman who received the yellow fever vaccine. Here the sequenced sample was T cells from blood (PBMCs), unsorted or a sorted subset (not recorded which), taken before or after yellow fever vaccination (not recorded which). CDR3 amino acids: CASSLGGSMGELFF. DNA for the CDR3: TGTGCCAGCAGTTTAGGCGGCAGCATGGGGGAGCTGTTTTTT.